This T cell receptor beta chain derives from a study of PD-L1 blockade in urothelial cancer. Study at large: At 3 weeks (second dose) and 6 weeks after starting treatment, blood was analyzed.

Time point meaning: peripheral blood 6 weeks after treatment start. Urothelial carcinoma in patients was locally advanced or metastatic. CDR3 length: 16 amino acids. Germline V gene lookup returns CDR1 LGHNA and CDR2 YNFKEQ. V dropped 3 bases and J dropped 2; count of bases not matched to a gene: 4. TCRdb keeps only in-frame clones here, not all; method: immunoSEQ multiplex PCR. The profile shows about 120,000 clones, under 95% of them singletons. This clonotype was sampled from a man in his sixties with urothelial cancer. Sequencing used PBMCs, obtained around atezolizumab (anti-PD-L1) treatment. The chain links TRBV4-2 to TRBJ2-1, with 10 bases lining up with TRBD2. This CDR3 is CASSQVSGGAYNEQFF. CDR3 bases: TGTGCCAGCAGCCAGGTCAGCGGGGGGGCCTACAATGAGCAGTTCTTC.